This T cell receptor beta chain was profiled in a study of a mutant IDH1 vaccine in newly diagnosed glioma. This CDR3 has 16 residues. Trimming took off 1 base at V and 1 base at J, with 13 bases between the two ends. Germline-derived CDR1 and CDR2 are SEHNR and FQNEAQ (reference sequence). Time point described: baseline, week 1 (first vaccination visit). Specified treatment: pre-vaccination baseline after standard-of-care therapy. The table came from immunoSEQ multiplex PCR; TCRdb's copy has only in-frame clones and leaves some out. This repertoire shows about 34,000 clones, over 60% found once; its top ten account for 9% to 10%.

This sample comprised peripheral blood mononuclear cells (PBMCs), obtained from a glioma patient treated with radiotherapy, temozolomide or both. The sequence came from a man in his fifties with glioma. Some clones in this sample may be carry-over from other donors' samples. The rearrangement uses TRBV7-9 and TRBJ1-2; possibly TRBD1 for D (6 bases). CDR3 region: CASSLGTGRDNYGYTF. In DNA form, the CDR3 reads TGTGCCAGCAGCTTAGGCACAGGGCGGGATAACTATGGCTACACCTTC.